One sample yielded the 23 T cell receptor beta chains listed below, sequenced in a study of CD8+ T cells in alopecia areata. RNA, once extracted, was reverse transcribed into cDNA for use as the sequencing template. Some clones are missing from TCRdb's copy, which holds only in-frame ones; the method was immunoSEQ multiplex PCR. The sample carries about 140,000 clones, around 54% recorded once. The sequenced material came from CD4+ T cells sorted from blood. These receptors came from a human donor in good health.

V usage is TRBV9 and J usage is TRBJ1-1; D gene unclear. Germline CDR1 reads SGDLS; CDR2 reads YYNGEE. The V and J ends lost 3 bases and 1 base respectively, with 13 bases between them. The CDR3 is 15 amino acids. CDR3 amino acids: CASSAGHLGNTEAFF. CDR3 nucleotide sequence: TGTGCCAGCAGCGCGGGTCACTTAGGGAACACTGAAGCTTTCTTT.

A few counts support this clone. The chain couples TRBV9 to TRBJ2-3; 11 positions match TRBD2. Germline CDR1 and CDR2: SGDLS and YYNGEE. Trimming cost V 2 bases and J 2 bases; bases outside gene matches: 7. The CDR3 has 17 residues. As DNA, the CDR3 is TGTGCCAGCAGCGTGGATCTAGCGGGAGGTCCCACAGATACGCAGTATTTT. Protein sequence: CASSVDLAGGPTDTQYF.

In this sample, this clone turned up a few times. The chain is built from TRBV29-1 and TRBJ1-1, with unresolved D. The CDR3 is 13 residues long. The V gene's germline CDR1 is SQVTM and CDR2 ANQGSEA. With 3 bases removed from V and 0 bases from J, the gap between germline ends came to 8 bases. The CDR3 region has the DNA TGCAGCGTTGACCTGGCAATGAACACTGAAGCTTTCTTT. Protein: CSVDLAMNTEAFF.

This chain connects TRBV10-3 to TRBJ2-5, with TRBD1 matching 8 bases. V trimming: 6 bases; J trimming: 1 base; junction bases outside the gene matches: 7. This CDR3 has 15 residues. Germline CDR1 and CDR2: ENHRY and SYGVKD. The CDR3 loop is CAISLDGTGQETQYF. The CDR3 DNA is TGTGCCATCAGCCTAGACGGGACAGGCCAAGAGACCCAGTACTTC.

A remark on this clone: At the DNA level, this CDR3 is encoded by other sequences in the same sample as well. The CDR3 sequence: CASSSRVQETQYF. CDR3 DNA: TGTGCCAGCAGCAGTCGGGTACAAGAGACCCAGTACTTC. V and J are TRBV7-2 and TRBJ2-5, with D unclear. V lost 5 bases and J lost 2, with 9 bases in between. CDR1 is SGHTA and CDR2 is FQGNSA in the germline V gene. The CDR3 has 13 amino acids.

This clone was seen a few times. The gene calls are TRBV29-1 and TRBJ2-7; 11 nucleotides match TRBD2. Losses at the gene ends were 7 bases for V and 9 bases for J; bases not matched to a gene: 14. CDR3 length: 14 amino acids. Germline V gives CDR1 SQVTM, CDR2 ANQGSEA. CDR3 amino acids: CSATLAGGSTGQYF. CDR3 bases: TGCAGCGCGACCCTAGCGGGAGGTTCCACGGGGCAGTACTTC.

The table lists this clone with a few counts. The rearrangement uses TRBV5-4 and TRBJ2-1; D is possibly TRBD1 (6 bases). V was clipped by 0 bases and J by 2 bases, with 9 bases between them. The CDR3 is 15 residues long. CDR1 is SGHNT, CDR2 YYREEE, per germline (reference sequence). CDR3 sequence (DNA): TGTGCCAGCAGCTTGGACAGGGCGACCTACAATGAGCAGTTCTTC. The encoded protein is CASSLDRATYNEQFF.

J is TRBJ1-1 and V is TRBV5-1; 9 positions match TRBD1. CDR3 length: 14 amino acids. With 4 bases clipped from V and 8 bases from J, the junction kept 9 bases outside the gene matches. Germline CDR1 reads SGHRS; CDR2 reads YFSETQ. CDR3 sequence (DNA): TGCGCCAGCAGCCCGGGACAGGGCTCGGCAGAAGCTTTCTTT. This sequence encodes CASSPGQGSAEAFF.

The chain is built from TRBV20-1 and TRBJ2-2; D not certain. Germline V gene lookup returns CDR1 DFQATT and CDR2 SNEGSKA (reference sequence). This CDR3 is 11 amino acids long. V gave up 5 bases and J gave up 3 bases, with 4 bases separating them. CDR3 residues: CSALYTGELFF. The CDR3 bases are TGCAGTGCTCTATACACCGGGGAGCTGTTTTTT.

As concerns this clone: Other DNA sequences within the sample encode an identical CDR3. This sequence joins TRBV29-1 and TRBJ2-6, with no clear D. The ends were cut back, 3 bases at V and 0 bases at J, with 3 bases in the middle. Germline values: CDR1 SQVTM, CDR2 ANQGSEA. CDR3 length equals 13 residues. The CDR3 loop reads CSVESSGANVLTF. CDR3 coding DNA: TGCAGCGTTGAGTCCTCTGGGGCCAACGTCCTGACTTTC.

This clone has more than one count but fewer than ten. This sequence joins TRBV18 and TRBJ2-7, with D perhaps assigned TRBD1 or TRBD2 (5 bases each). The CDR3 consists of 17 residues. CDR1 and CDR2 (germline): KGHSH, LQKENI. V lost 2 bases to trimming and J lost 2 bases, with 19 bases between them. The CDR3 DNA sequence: TGTGCCAGCTCACCATTCTGGCCGGGGACGACTGCCTACGAGCAGTACTTC. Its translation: CASSPFWPGTTAYEQYF.

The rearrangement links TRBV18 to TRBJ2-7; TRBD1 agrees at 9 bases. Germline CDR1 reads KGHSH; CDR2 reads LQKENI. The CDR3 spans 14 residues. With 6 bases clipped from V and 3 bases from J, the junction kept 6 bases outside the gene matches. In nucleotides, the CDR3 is TGTGCCAGCTCTCAGGGGACAGGGTTCTACGAGCAGTACTTC. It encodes CASSQGTGFYEQYF.

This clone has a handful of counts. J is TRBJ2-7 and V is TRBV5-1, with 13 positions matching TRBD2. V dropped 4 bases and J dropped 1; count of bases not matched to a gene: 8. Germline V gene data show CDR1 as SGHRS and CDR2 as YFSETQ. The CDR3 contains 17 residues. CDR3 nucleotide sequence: TGCGCCAGCAGCGCTACTAGCGGGAGGGCCTCGTCCTACGAGCAGTACTTC. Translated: CASSATSGRASSYEQYF.

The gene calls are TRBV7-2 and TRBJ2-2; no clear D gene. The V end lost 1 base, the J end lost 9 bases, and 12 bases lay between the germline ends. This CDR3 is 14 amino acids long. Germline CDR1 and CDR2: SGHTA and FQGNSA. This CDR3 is CASSLGGRGRELFF. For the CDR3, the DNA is TGTGCCAGCAGCTTAGGAGGCAGAGGCAGGGAGCTGTTTTTT.

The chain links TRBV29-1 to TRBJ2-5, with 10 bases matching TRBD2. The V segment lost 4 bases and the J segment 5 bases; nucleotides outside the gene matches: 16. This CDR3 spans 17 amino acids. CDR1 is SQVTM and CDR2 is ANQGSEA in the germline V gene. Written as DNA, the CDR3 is TGCAGCGTTGCTGTCAGGAAGCGGGAGGGCCGGGGGGAGACCCAGTACTTC. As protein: CSVAVRKREGRGETQYF.

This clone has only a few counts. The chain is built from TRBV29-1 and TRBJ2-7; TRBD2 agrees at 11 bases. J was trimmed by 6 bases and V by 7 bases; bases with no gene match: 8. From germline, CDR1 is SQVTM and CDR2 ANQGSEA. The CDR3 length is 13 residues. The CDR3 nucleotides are TGCAGCGCACGTCTAGCGGGAGGTTCCGAGCAGTACTTC. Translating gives CSARLAGGSEQYF.

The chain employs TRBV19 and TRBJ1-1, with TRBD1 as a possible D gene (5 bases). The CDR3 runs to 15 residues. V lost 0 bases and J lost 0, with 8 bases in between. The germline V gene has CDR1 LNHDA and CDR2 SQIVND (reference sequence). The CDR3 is CASSIDRDLNTEAFF. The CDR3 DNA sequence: TGTGCCAGTAGTATAGATAGGGACTTGAACACTGAAGCTTTCTTT.

This chain's CDR3 is CASSLESGGNYGYTF. The CDR3 coding sequence is TGCGCCAGCAGCTTGGAGTCCGGTGGTAACTATGGCTACACCTTC. The rearrangement uses TRBV5-1 and TRBJ1-2, with D unclear. CDR3 length: 15 residues. Germline assignment: CDR1 SGHRS and CDR2 YFSETQ. V lost 0 bases and J lost 1, with 10 bases in between.

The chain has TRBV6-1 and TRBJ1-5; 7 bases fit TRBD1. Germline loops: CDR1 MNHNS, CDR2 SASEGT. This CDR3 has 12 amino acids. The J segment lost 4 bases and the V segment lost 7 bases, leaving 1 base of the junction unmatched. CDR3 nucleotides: TGTGCCAGCACCAGGGGGAATCAGCCCCAGCATTTT. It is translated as CASTRGNQPQHF.

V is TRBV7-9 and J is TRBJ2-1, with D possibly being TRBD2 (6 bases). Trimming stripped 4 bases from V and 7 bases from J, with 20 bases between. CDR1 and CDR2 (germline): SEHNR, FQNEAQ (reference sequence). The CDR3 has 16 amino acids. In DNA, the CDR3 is TGTGCCAGCAGCTCTTCGCGTCGGGGGTTTGGGAATGAGCAGTTCTTC. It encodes CASSSSRRGFGNEQFF.

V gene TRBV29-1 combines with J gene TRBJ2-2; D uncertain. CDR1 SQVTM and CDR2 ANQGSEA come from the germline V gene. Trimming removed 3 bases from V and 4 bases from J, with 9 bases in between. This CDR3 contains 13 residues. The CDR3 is CSVDTSSTGELFF. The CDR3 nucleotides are TGCAGCGTTGACACTTCGTCCACCGGGGAGCTGTTTTTT.

The CDR3 nucleotides read TGTGCCAGCAGTCGAGGACTAGCGGGAGGAAATGAGCAGTTCTTC. The encoded protein is CASSRGLAGGNEQFF. V is TRBV27 and J is TRBJ2-1; 14 bases align to TRBD2. The CDR3 sequence is 15 residues long. Germline V gives CDR1 MNHEY, CDR2 SMNVEV (reference sequence). J was trimmed by 7 bases and V by 5 bases; bases with no gene match: 4.

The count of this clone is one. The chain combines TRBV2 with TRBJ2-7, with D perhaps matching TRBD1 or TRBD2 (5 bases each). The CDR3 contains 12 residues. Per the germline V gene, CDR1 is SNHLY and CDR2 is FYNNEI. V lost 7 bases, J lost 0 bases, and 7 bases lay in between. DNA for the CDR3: TGTGCCAGCAAGGGGAGCTCCTACGAGCAGTACTTC. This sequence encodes CASKGSSYEQYF.